The 8 T cell receptor beta chains below all came from one sample that was sequenced in a study of shared clonotypes between healthy human individuals. Repertoires were generated with immunoSEQ multiplex PCR, while TCRdb's copy carries only in-frame clones and drops some. The sample includes under 350,000 clones, 87% of them seen just once. What was sequenced was memory CD8+ T cells sorted from blood. Documented subset: CD45RO+ cells pooled with CCR7-negative TemRA cells. These receptors all stem from a man aged 18-30 years in good health.

The chain uses TRBV27 and TRBJ2-3; D gene unclear. Trimming cost V 8 bases and J 8 bases, with 17 bases left between them. Germline lookup yields CDR1 MNHEY and CDR2 SMNVEV (reference sequence). The CDR3 length is 13 residues. The DNA of the CDR3 is TGTGCCAGCTGGTTCCTCCGCGGTGGTACGCAGTATTTT. This translates into CASWFLRGGTQYF.

The rearrangement joins TRBV6-5 to TRBJ1-4; D gene uncertain. Germline lookup yields CDR1 MNHEY and CDR2 SVGAGI. This CDR3 is built from 13 residues. The V gene lost 2 bases and the J gene lost 8 bases, with 9 bases spanning the gap. In DNA, the CDR3 is TGTGCCAGCAGTTACCCGGGGAGCGAAAAACTGTTTTTT. It encodes CASSYPGSEKLFF.

The chain combines TRBV6-6 with TRBJ2-7; 7 nucleotides line up with TRBD1. The CDR3 covers 14 residues. The germline gives CDR1 MNHNY, CDR2 SVGAGI (reference sequence). V shed 2 bases, J shed 1 base, and the junction held 2 bases outside the gene matches. CDR3 region: CASSYPGGSYEQYF. The CDR3 bases are TGTGCCAGCAGTTACCCAGGGGGTTCCTACGAGCAGTACTTC.

This clone was found a few times. V is TRBV6-5 and J is TRBJ2-1; 7 bases align to TRBD2. CDR3 length: 15 amino acids. After removal of 1 base from V and 10 bases from J, the junction contained 10 bases not matched to a gene. The germline CDR1 and CDR2 sequences are MNHEY and SVGAGI. CDR3 in amino acids: CASSYYGGGRGEQFF. Here the CDR3 DNA reads TGTGCCAGCAGTTACTACGGCGGGGGAAGGGGAGAGCAGTTCTTC.

The chain employs TRBV29-1 and TRBJ2-7; 8 bases are a match to TRBD1. V was pared by 6 bases and J by 0 bases, with 10 bases of the junction left unmatched. From germline, CDR1 is SQVTM and CDR2 ANQGSEA. This CDR3 is built from 15 residues. The CDR3, as DNA: TGCAGCGTAGGTGCGGGGACAGGTTTCTCCTACGAGCAGTACTTC. Translating gives CSVGAGTGFSYEQYF.

CDR3 amino acids: CAISESEVFGSPLHF. CDR3 nucleotides: TGTGCCATCAGTGAGTCGGAGGTTTTCGGATCACCCCTCCACTTT. V usage is TRBV10-3 and J usage is TRBJ1-6; D gene uncertain. Germline CDR1 reads ENHRY; CDR2 reads SYGVKD. CDR3 size: 15 residues. The V gene lost 0 bases and the J gene lost 10 bases, with 13 bases spanning the gap.

This chain joins TRBV6-6 and TRBJ1-5; 9 bases match TRBD1. CDR1 and CDR2 (germline): MNHNY, SVGAGI (reference sequence). Losses at the gene ends were 10 bases for V and 7 bases for J; bases not matched to a gene: 11. The CDR3 has 14 amino acids. The CDR3 protein is CAIKGTGNGQPQHF. The CDR3 DNA sequence: TGTGCCATCAAGGGGACAGGGAACGGACAGCCCCAGCATTTT.

V and J are TRBV6-6 and TRBJ2-1; TRBD2 might be the D (5 bases). This CDR3 has 15 amino acids. CDR1 MNHNY and CDR2 SVGAGI come from the germline V gene (reference sequence). V lost 0 bases to trimming and J lost 1 base, with 7 bases between them. The CDR3, as DNA: TGTGCCAGCAGTTACTCGGAGGATTCCTACAATGAGCAGTTCTTC. Translating gives CASSYSEDSYNEQFF.